Listed here is a single T cell receptor beta chain. Its antigen is unknown. The data belong to a study of OX40 agonist ivuxolimab in advanced cancers. Sequencing was performed with immunoSEQ multiplex PCR; in TCRdb, only in-frame clones are kept and a portion is missing. The sample yields 82,000 or so clones, roughly 92% seen once. Study-level points and caveats: Among the lowest levels of clonal expansion were found in partial responders at 0.1-3.0 mg/kg.

Germline CDR1 and CDR2: MNHNS and SASEGT. This CDR3 is built from 13 residues. Deletions cut 6 bases from V and 3 bases from J, with 12 bases between. Source: CD4+ or CD8+ T cells sorted from blood, taken in a trial of the OX40 agonist ivuxolimab. The chain uses TRBV6-1 and TRBJ2-7, with D maybe TRBD1 (5 bases). The TCR was taken from an adult with an advanced solid tumor such as melanoma, head and neck, liver or kidney cancer. In DNA form, the CDR3 reads TGTGCCAGCAGCCTAGGGGCTGGCTACGAGCAGTACTTC. Its translation: CASSLGAGYEQYF.